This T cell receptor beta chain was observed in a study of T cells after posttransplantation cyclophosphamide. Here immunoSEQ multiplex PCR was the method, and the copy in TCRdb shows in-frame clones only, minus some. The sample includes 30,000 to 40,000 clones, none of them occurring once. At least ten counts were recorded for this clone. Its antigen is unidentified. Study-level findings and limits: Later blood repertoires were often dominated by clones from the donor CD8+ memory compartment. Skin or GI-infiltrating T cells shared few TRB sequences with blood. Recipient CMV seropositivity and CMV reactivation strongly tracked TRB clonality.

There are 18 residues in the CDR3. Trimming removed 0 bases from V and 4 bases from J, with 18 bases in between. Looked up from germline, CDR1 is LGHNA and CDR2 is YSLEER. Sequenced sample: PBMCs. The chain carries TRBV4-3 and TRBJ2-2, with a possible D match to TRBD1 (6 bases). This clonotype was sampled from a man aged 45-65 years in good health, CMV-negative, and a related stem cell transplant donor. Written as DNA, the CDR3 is TGCGCCAGCAGCCAAGATAGAAAGGCAGGGGCCCCCACCGGGGAGCTGTTTTTT. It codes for CASSQDRKAGAPTGELFF.